One and the same sample provided the 26 T cell receptor beta chains below, sequenced in a study of blood T cell repertoires in COVID-19. Sequencing used immunoSEQ multiplex PCR; TCRdb keeps in-frame clones, though not all of them. The data hold around 400,000 clones, with roughly 88% observed a single time. Sequenced sample: PBMCs or T cells enriched from blood (not recorded which). The receptor set was obtained from a woman between 18 and 29 years old who had been exposed to COVID-19.

This clone is a singleton in its sample. The CDR3 DNA sequence: TGTGCCAGCAAAAGGACTAGCGGGAGTTTTGAGCAGTTCTTC. Translation gives CASKRTSGSFEQFF. The V call is TRBV27, the J call TRBJ2-1; TRBD2 matches 13 bases. The CDR3 consists of 14 residues. Per the germline V gene, CDR1 is MNHEY and CDR2 is SMNVEV (reference sequence). V dropped 7 bases and J dropped 9; count of bases not matched to a gene: 6.

The chain uses TRBV2 and TRBJ2-7; D remains ambiguous. This CDR3 region has 14 residues. Trimming took 4 bases from V and 6 from J, leaving 16 bases between them. In germline, CDR1 is SNHLY, CDR2 FYNNEI. CDR3 coding DNA: TGTGCCAGCAGTGTAAAGGTTACGACGGGCGAGCAGTACTTC. It encodes CASSVKVTTGEQYF. Combining the CDR3 with reference TRBV2 and TRBJ2-7 gives the whole variable domain EPEVTQTPSHQVTQMGQEVILRCVPISNHLYFYWYRQILGQKVEFLVSFYNNEISEKSEIFDDQFSVERPDGSNFTLKIRSTKLEDSAMYFCASSVKVTTGEQYFGPGTRLTVT.

The V and J genes are TRBV12-5 and TRBJ2-1, with 10 bases matching TRBD2. The CDR3 length is 17 residues. Trimming took 5 bases from V and 0 from J; bases not matched to a gene: 7. The V gene's germline CDR1 is LGHNT and CDR2 FRNRAP. The CDR3 region is CASGPQAGGPSYNEQFF. CDR3 nucleotides: TGTGCTAGTGGTCCCCAAGCGGGAGGGCCCTCCTACAATGAGCAGTTCTTC.

CDR3 region: CASSKGLRNTIYF. The CDR3 nucleotides read TGTGCCAGCAGTAAGGGGTTGAGAAACACCATATATTTT. The chain employs TRBV5-5 and TRBJ1-3; maybe TRBD1 (5 bases). Germline V gives CDR1 SGHKS, CDR2 YYEKEE (reference sequence). V shed 5 bases and J shed 5 bases, with 11 bases lying between them. The CDR3 spans 13 residues.

This clone showed up just once. V gene TRBV28 combines with J gene TRBJ1-3, with 8 bases matching TRBD1. This CDR3 comprises 15 residues. The trim removed 7 bases at V and 0 bases at J, leaving 5 bases unmatched. Per germline, CDR1 MDHEN and CDR2 SYDVKM. The CDR3 DNA sequence: TGTGCCAGCACCCGGACAGGGTCCTCTGGAAACACCATATATTTT. Translating gives CASTRTGSSGNTIYF.

The chain uses TRBV6-1 and TRBJ2-1, with a weak D call TRBD1 (6 bases). The CDR3 spans 14 residues. V was cut by 0 bases and J by 10 bases, with 13 bases left in between. Germline assignment: CDR1 MNHNS and CDR2 SASEGT. The CDR3 sequence: CASSEAPGVGEQFF. As DNA, the CDR3 is TGTGCCAGCAGTGAAGCGCCAGGGGTGGGAGAGCAGTTCTTC.

This chain uses TRBV18 with TRBJ1-5, with 9 bases matching TRBD1. The germline gives CDR1 KGHSH, CDR2 LQKENI. This CDR3 has 16 amino acids. Trimming cost V 0 bases and J 3 bases; bases outside gene matches: 3. DNA for the CDR3: TGTGCCAGCTCACCACCGGGACAGGGAATCAATCAGCCCCAGCATTTT. Translation gives CASSPPGQGINQPQHF.

This chain uses TRBV5-1 with TRBJ2-5, with D unresolved. The CDR3 has 15 amino acids. With 1 base removed from V and 0 bases from J, the gap between germline ends came to 10 bases. Per the germline V gene, CDR1 is SGHRS and CDR2 is YFSETQ. CDR3 DNA: TGCGCCAGCAGCTTGACAAGTATGTACCAAGAGACCCAGTACTTC. Amino acid sequence: CASSLTSMYQETQYF.

V is TRBV4-1 and J is TRBJ2-2, with D perhaps TRBD1 (6 bases). V gave up 2 bases and J gave up 2 bases, with 12 bases separating them. CDR1 is MGHRA and CDR2 is YSYEKL in the germline V gene. The CDR3 totals 16 residues. The CDR3 region is CASSQNSGTNTGELFF. The CDR3 nucleotides are TGCGCCAGCAGCCAAAATTCCGGGACAAACACCGGGGAGCTGTTTTTT.

The chain links TRBV10-2 to TRBJ1-2; D might be TRBD1 (6 bases). CDR1 is WSHSY and CDR2 is SAAADI in the germline V gene. The germline V and J ends were trimmed by 6 bases and 4 bases, with 9 bases remaining between them. This CDR3 has 12 amino acids. CDR3 sequence (DNA): TGCGCCAGCAGCTTAGGGGGCTATGGCTACACCTTC. It is translated as CASSLGGYGYTF.

This clone has just one count. The chain is built from TRBV2 and TRBJ2-3; 9 positions agree with TRBD2. CDR1 is SNHLY and CDR2 is FYNNEI in the germline V gene. This CDR3 has 15 amino acids. Trimming took 7 bases from V and 7 from J; bases not matched to a gene: 12. CDR3 region: CASILSGSSSNTQYF. CDR3 DNA sequence: TGTGCCAGCATTCTTAGCGGGAGTAGTTCCAATACGCAGTATTTT.

This clone was found once. V gene TRBV4-3 combines with J gene TRBJ1-4, with D maybe TRBD1 (5 bases). CDR1 and CDR2 from the germline V gene are LGHNA and YSLEER. The CDR3 length is 16 residues. The V and J ends lost 4 bases and 4 bases respectively, with 16 bases between them. The CDR3 coding sequence is TGCGCCAGCAGCCTCGTAGGTGGGGGGTTTAATGAAAAACTGTTTTTT. It codes for CASSLVGGGFNEKLFF.

The J gene is TRBJ1-2, the V gene TRBV5-4; possible D gene TRBD1, 6 bases. Deletions cut 2 bases from V and 0 bases from J, with 14 bases between. CDR3 length equals 16 residues. CDR1 and CDR2 (germline): SGHNT, YYREEE (reference sequence). The CDR3 is CASSFAGAKANYGYTF. As DNA, the CDR3 is TGTGCCAGCAGCTTCGCGGGGGCGAAAGCTAACTATGGCTACACCTTC.

This rearrangement joins TRBV5-5 to TRBJ1-2; D is ambiguous. Germline V gives CDR1 SGHKS, CDR2 YYEKEE (reference sequence). Trimming left V 2 bases short and J 5 bases short, with 13 bases between. CDR3 length: 14 residues. The CDR3 DNA reads as TGTGCCAGCAGCTTTAGCTCCCGGGATTATGGCTACACCTTC. Protein sequence: CASSFSSRDYGYTF.

The V gene is TRBV21-1, the J gene TRBJ2-7; TRBD2, the D gene given by the table, was not confirmed from the DNA. TRBV21-1 is marked as a pseudogene. The CDR3 is made up of 20 amino acids. The CDR3 coding sequence is TGTGCCAGCAGCAAAGGTGGTTCGGGGGGGCTTGAGCGCACCCGCTACGAGCAGTACTTC. Amino acids: CASSKGGSGGLERTRYEQYF.

The chain joins TRBV7-2 to TRBJ2-2; TRBD1 matches 8 bases. This CDR3 is 19 amino acids long. V shed 0 bases, J shed 2 bases, and the junction held 11 bases outside the gene matches. Germline lookup yields CDR1 SGHTA and CDR2 FQGNSA. DNA of the CDR3: TGTGCCAGCAGCTTAGCCCTGCCTAGACAGGGGCGCAACACCGGGGAGCTGTTTTTT. The encoded protein is CASSLALPRQGRNTGELFF.

The rearrangement links TRBV24-1 to TRBJ2-2; 7 bases fit TRBD1. V dropped 4 bases and J dropped 3; count of bases not matched to a gene: 7. The CDR3 loop spans 16 amino acids. The germline V gene has CDR1 KGHDR and CDR2 SFDVKD. The CDR3: CATSDPGTDYTGELFF. The CDR3 coding sequence is TGTGCCACCAGTGACCCCGGGACAGACTACACCGGGGAGCTGTTTTTT.

The chain employs TRBV28 and TRBJ1-3; a weak D match, TRBD1 (5 bases). This CDR3 region has 15 residues. CDR1 is MDHEN, CDR2 SYDVKM, per germline. The ends were cut back, 6 bases at V and 0 bases at J, with 12 bases in the middle. CDR3 sequence: CASRTDVNSGNTIYF. The CDR3 DNA reads as TGTGCCAGCAGGACAGACGTAAACTCTGGAAACACCATATATTTT.

This clone was picked up one time. The chain uses TRBV9 and TRBJ2-1, with 11 bases identical to TRBD2. The CDR3 sequence is 19 residues long. V lost 0 bases to trimming and J lost 4 bases; unmatched junction nucleotides: 12. Germline V CDR1 and CDR2: SGDLS, YYNGEE. The chain's CDR3 is CASSVAPTSGGTRYNEQFF. The CDR3 nucleotides read TGTGCCAGCAGCGTAGCCCCAACTAGCGGGGGAACCCGGTACAATGAGCAGTTCTTC.

The chain carries TRBV11-2 and TRBJ2-2; 14 bases line up with TRBD2. Germline trimming cut 4 bases from V and 7 bases from J; bases unmatched to any gene: 11. Germline CDR1 and CDR2: SGHAT and FQNNGV. This CDR3 region has 18 residues. CDR3 residues: CASSSPRLAGGRNGELFF. The DNA of the CDR3 is TGTGCCAGCAGCTCCCCCCGACTAGCGGGGGGGCGAAACGGGGAGCTGTTTTTT. Together with reference TRBV11-2 and TRBJ2-2, the CDR3 gives the full variable domain: EAGVAQSPRYKIIEKRQSVAFWCNPISGHATLYWYQQILGQGPKLLIQFQNNGVVDDSQLPKDRFSAERLKGVDSTLKIQPAKLEDSAVYLCASSSPRLAGGRNGELFFGEGSRLTVL.

A few counts support this clone. This chain connects TRBV11-2 to TRBJ1-1; D call uncertain. CDR3 length: 11 residues. Trimming removed 2 bases at V and 8 bases at J, with 6 bases between. Germline CDR1 SGHAT, CDR2 FQNNGV. CDR3 amino acids: CASSLLAEAFF. DNA of the CDR3: TGTGCCAGCAGCTTACTGGCAGAAGCTTTCTTT.

The V gene is TRBV5-1, the J gene TRBJ2-5; TRBD1 might be the D (6 bases). V lost 3 bases and J 1 base, leaving 10 bases between the germline ends. This CDR3 region has 14 residues. From germline, CDR1 is SGHRS and CDR2 YFSETQ. The DNA for the CDR3 is TGCGCCAGCAGCTACCAAGGGGGCCAAGAGACCCAGTACTTC. It codes for CASSYQGGQETQYF. Complete variable domain (other parts from reference TRBV5-1 and TRBJ2-5): KAGVTQTPRYLIKTRGQQVTLSCSPISGHRSVSWYQQTPGQGLQFLFEYFSETQRNKGNFPGRFSGRQFSNSRSEMNVSTLELGDSALYLCASSYQGGQETQYFGPGTRLLVL.

This rearrangement joins TRBV11-3 to TRBJ2-1, with unresolved D. Trimming shortened V by 3 bases and J by 0 bases, and 9 bases separated the two germline ends. Germline V CDR1 and CDR2: SGHNT, YENEEA. The CDR3 is made up of 15 amino acids. The CDR3 region has the DNA TGTGCCAGCAGCTTTGAGGAGAGCTCCTACAATGAGCAGTTCTTC. It codes for CASSFEESSYNEQFF.

The rearrangement links TRBV2 to TRBJ1-3; tentatively, D is TRBD1 (5 bases). Germline lookup yields CDR1 SNHLY and CDR2 FYNNEI. Trimming removed 6 bases at V and 0 bases at J, with 12 bases between. There are 15 residues in the CDR3. CDR3 region: CASRLTGISGNTIYF. CDR3 sequence (DNA): TGTGCCAGCAGACTTACAGGAATCTCTGGAAACACCATATATTTT.

V gene TRBV28 combines with J gene TRBJ1-2, with D perhaps TRBD1 (6 bases). CDR3 length equals 16 residues. Germline CDR1 reads MDHEN; CDR2 reads SYDVKM. V was clipped by 1 base and J by 2 bases, with 14 bases between them. CDR3 sequence reads: CASSLSPGAENYGYTF. The CDR3 DNA reads as TGTGCCAGCAGTTTATCACCAGGGGCAGAAAACTATGGCTACACCTTC.

This chain uses TRBV27 with TRBJ1-4; TRBD1 might be the D (5 bases). Germline assignment: CDR1 MNHEY and CDR2 SMNVEV (reference sequence). The CDR3 consists of 15 residues. Trimming removed 6 bases at V and 5 bases at J, with 16 bases between. The CDR3 protein is CASSIRGRENEKLFF. As DNA, the CDR3 is TGTGCCAGCAGCATACGGGGGAGGGAGAATGAAAAACTGTTTTTT. The whole variable domain, filled in from reference TRBV27 and TRBJ1-4, reads EAQVTQNPRYLITVTGKKLTVTCSQNMNHEYMSWYRQDPGLGLRQIYYSMNVEVTDKGDVPEGYKVSRKEKRNFPLILESPSPNQTSLYFCASSIRGRENEKLFFGSGTQLSVL.